This T cell receptor (beta chain) was observed in a study of CXCR4 blockade with PD-1 therapy in pancreatic cancer. Worth noting for this clone: Its cognate antigen is unknown.

The ends were cut back, 5 bases at V and 2 bases at J, with 15 bases in the middle. Germline loops: CDR1 MDHEN, CDR2 SYDVKM. The CDR3 consists of 16 residues. Produced via immunoSEQ multiplex PCR; TCRdb's table is partial and in-frame only. The table lists some 6,200 clones, approximately 34% of them singletons. Study results and limitations: Frequent tumor clones were encoded by many distinct rearrangements, suggesting shared antigens. Without paired alpha-beta data, shared specificity of dominant clones is unconfirmed.

These archived tumors were resected from patients never given neoadjuvant therapy beforehand. The rearrangement uses TRBV28 and TRBJ2-2, with D maybe TRBD2 (5 bases). This TCR came from a human donor with pancreatic ductal adenocarcinoma. Sequences were obtained from tumor tissue. In DNA form, the CDR3 reads TGTGCCAGCAGTCTACCCGGACTGACAAACACCGGGGAGCTGTTTTTT. It specifies CASSLPGLTNTGELFF.